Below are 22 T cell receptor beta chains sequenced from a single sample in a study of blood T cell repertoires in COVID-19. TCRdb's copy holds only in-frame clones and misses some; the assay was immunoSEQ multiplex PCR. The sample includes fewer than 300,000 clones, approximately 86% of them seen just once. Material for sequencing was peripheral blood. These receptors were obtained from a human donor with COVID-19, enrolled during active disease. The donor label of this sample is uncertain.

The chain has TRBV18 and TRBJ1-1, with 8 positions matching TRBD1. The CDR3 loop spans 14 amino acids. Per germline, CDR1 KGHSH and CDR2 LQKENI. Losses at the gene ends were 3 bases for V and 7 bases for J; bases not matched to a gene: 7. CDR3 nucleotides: TGTGCCAGCTCACCTTCTGGGACAGGCGGTGAAGCTTTCTTT. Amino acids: CASSPSGTGGEAFF.

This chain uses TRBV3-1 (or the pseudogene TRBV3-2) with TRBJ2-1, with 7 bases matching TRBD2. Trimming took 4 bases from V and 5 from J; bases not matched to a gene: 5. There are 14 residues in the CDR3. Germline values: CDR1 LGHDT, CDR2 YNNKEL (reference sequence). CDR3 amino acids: CASSLSGSHNEQFF. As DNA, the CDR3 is TGTGCCAGCAGCCTTAGCGGGTCCCACAATGAGCAGTTCTTC.

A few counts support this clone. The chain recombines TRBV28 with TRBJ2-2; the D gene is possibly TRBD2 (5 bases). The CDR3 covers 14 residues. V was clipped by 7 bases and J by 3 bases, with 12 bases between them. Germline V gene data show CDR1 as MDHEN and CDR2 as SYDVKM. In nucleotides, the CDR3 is TGTGCCAGCACCCTCAGCGGTGACACCGGGGAGCTGTTTTTT. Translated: CASTLSGDTGELFF.

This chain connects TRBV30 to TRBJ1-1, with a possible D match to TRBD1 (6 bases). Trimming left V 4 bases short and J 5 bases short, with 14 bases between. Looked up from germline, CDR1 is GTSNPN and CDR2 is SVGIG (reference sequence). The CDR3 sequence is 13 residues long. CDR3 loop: CAWNTGSYTEAFF. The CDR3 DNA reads TGTGCCTGGAACACAGGGAGTTATACTGAAGCTTTCTTT.

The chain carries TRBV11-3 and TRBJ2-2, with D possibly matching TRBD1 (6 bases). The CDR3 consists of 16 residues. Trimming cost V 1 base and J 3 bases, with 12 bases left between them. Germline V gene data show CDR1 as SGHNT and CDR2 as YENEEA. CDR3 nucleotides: TGTGCCAGCAGCTTAGCCGACAGGACTTACACCGGGGAGCTGTTTTTT. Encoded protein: CASSLADRTYTGELFF.

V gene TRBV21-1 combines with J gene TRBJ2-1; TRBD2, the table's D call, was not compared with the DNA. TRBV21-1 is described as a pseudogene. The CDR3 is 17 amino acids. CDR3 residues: CASWELAGVCSYNEQFF. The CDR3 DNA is TGTGCCAGCTGGGAACTAGCGGGAGTATGCTCCTACAATGAGCAGTTCTTC.

CDR3 sequence: CASSLYEGSNEKLFF. DNA of the CDR3: TGTGCCAGCAGTTTATATGAGGGCTCTAATGAAAAACTGTTTTTT. The V and J genes are TRBV28 and TRBJ1-4; no firm D call. The germline CDR1 and CDR2 sequences are MDHEN and SYDVKM. There are 15 residues in the CDR3. Trimming stripped 1 base from V and 3 bases from J, with 9 bases between.

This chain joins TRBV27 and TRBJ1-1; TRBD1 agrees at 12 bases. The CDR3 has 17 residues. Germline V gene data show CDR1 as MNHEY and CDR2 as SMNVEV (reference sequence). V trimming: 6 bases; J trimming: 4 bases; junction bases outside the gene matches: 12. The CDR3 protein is CASRTWGTGGESTEAFF. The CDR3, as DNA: TGTGCCAGCAGGACTTGGGGGACAGGGGGCGAGTCCACTGAAGCTTTCTTT.

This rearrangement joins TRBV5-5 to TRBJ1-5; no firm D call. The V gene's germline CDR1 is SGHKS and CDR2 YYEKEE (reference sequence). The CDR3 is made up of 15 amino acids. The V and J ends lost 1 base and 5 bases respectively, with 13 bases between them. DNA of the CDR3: TGTGCCAGCAGCTTGATCGAGGTTCAAGATCAGCCCCAGCATTTT. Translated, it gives CASSLIEVQDQPQHF. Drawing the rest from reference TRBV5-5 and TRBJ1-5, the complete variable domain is DAGVTQSPTHLIKTRGQQVTLRCSPISGHKSVSWYQQVLGQGPQFIFQYYEKEERGRGNFPDRFSARQFPNYSSELNVNALLLGDSALYLCASSLIEVQDQPQHFGDGTRLSIL.

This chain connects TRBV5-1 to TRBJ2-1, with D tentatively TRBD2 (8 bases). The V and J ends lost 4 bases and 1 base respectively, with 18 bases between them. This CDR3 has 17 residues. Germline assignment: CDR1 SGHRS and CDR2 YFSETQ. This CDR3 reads CASSRILAGQSYNEQFF. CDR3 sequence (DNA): TGCGCCAGCAGCCGGATCTTAGCGGGACAGTCCTACAATGAGCAGTTCTTC. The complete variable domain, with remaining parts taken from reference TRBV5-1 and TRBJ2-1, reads KAGVTQTPRYLIKTRGQQVTLSCSPISGHRSVSWYQQTPGQGLQFLFEYFSETQRNKGNFPGRFSGRQFSNSRSEMNVSTLELGDSALYLCASSRILAGQSYNEQFFGPGTRLTVL.

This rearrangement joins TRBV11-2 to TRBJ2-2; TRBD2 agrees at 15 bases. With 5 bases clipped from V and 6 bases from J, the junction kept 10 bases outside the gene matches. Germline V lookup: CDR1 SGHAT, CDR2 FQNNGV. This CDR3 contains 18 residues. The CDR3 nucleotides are TGTGCCAGCAGCCTTTGGACTAGCGGGAGGGCCGTCGCCGGGGAGCTGTTTTTT. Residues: CASSLWTSGRAVAGELFF.

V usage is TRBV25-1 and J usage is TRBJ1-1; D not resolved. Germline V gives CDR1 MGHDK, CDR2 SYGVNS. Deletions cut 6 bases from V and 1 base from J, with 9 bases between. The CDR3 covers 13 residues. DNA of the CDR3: TGTGCCAGCAGATGGGCCACGAACACTGAAGCTTTCTTT. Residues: CASRWATNTEAFF. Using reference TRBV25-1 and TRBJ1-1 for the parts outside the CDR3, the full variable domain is EADIYQTPRYLVIGTGKKITLECSQTMGHDKMYWYQQDPGMELHLIHYSYGVNSTEKGDLSSESTVSRIRTEHFPLTLESARPSHTSQYLCASRWATNTEAFFGQGTRLTVV.

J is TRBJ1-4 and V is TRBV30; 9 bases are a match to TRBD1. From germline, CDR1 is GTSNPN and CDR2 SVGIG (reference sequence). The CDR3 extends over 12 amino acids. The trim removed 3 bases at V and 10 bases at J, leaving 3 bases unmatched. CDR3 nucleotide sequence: TGTGCCTGGAGCAAGGGACAGGGAAAACTGTTTTTT. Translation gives CAWSKGQGKLFF.

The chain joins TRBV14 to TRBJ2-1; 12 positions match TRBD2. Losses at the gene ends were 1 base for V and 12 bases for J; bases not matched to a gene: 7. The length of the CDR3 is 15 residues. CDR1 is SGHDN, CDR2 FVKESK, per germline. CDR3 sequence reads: CASSQVGTSGPGQFF. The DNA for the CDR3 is TGTGCCAGCAGCCAAGTCGGGACTAGCGGGCCTGGGCAGTTCTTC.

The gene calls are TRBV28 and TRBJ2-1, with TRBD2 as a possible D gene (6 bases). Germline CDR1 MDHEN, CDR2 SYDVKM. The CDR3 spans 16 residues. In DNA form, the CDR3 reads TGTCCCCGGGGGACCCTCGCTAGAGACTCCTACAATGAGCAGTTCTTC. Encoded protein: CPRGTLARDSYNEQFF.

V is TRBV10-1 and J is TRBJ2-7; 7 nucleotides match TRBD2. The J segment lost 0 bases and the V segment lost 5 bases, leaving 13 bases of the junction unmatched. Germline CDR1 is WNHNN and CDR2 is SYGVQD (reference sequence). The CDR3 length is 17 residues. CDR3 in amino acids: CASSPAGPSLSSYEQYF. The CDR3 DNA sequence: TGCGCCAGCAGTCCAGCGGGGCCCTCCCTCAGCTCCTACGAGCAGTACTTC.

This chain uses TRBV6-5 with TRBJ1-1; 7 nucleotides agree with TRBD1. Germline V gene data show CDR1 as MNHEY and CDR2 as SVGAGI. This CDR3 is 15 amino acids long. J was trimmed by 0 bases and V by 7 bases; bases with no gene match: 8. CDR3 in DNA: TGTGCCAGCACCGATCTGGGACAGTTGAACACTGAAGCTTTCTTT. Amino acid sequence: CASTDLGQLNTEAFF.

The CDR3 DNA reads as TGTGCCAGCAGTCTAAATGGAAGACAGATTAATTCACCCCTCCACTTT. Translating gives CASSLNGRQINSPLHF. V gene TRBV7-2 combines with J gene TRBJ1-6, with a weak D call TRBD1 (5 bases). Trimming took off 6 bases at V and 6 bases at J, with 18 bases between the two ends. CDR1 and CDR2 (germline): SGHTA, FQGNSA. CDR3 length: 16 amino acids.

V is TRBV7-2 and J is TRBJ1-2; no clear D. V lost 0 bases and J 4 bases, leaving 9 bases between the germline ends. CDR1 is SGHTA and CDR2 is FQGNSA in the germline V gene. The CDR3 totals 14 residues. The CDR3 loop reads CASSLALQSYGYTF. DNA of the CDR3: TGTGCCAGCAGCTTAGCGCTACAGAGCTATGGCTACACCTTC.

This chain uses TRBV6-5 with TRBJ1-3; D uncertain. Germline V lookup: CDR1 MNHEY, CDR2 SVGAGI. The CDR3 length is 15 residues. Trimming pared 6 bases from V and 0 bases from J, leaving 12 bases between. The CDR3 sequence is CASRYLADSGNTIYF. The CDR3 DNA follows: TGTGCCAGCAGATACCTTGCAGACTCTGGAAACACCATATATTTT.

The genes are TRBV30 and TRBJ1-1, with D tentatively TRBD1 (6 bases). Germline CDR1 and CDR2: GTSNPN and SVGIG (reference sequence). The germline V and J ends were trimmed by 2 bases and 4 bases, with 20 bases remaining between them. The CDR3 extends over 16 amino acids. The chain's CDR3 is CAWSPSYQQGRTEAFF. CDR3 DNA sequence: TGTGCCTGGAGTCCATCTTACCAACAGGGTCGCACTGAAGCTTTCTTT.

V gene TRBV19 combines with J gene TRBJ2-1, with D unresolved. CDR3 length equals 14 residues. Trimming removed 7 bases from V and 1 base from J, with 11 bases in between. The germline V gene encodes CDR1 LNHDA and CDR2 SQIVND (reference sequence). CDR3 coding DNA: TGTGCCAGTAAGGCAGCGCCTTCCTACAATGAGCAGTTCTTC. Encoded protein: CASKAAPSYNEQFF.